This passage covers 27 T cell receptor beta chains from one sample sequenced in a study of cytomegalovirus exposure and HLA in healthy donors. The PCR employed 60 Vbeta primers together with 13 Jbeta primers. Data came from immunoSEQ multiplex PCR; TCRdb stores just in-frame clones and leaves some out. Seen here are 77,000 or so clones, 84% observed once, and the top ten hold around 18%. Sequences were obtained from PBMCs. The receptors originated from a man between 65 and 85 years old in good health and CMV-seropositive.

The chain joins TRBV5-1 to TRBJ1-1; 8 bases fit TRBD1. With V trimmed by 4 bases and J by 11 bases, 10 bases remained unmatched. The CDR3 loop spans 13 amino acids. Per the germline V gene, CDR1 is SGHRS and CDR2 is YFSETQ. The CDR3 coding sequence is TGCGCCAGCAGCCTAGGACAGGGTAGAGAGGCTTTCTTT. Encoded protein: CASSLGQGREAFF.

This chain uses TRBV5-4 with TRBJ2-7; maybe TRBD1 (6 bases). The CDR3 is 15 amino acids. V was shortened by 0 bases and J by 2 bases, with 12 bases between the two germline ends. The germline gives CDR1 SGHNT, CDR2 YYREEE (reference sequence). The CDR3 region is CASSLGGRGPYEQYF. The CDR3 coding sequence is TGTGCCAGCAGCTTGGGGGGCAGGGGACCCTACGAGCAGTACTTC. The whole variable domain, remainder taken from reference TRBV5-4 and TRBJ2-7, is ETGVTQSPTHLIKTRGQQVTLRCSSQSGHNTVSWYQQALGQGPQFIFQYYREEENGRGNFPPRFSGLQFPNYSSELNVNALELDDSALYLCASSLGGRGPYEQYFGPGTRLTVT.

This chain links TRBV4-3 with TRBJ2-7; 7 bases agree with TRBD2. V gave up 4 bases and J gave up 4 bases; unmatched junction bases: 13. The CDR3 has 16 amino acids. Germline V CDR1 and CDR2: LGHNA, YSLEER. As DNA, the CDR3 is TGCGCCAGCAGCCCGTTACAGGCCGGGGGACTATACGAGCAGTACTTC. Protein: CASSPLQAGGLYEQYF.

The V and J genes are TRBV15 and TRBJ1-5, with 9 bases that match TRBD1. The V and J ends lost 2 bases and 7 bases, in that order; junction bases with no gene match: 6. Per the germline V gene, CDR1 is LNHNV and CDR2 is YYDKDF (reference sequence). The CDR3 loop spans 15 amino acids. CDR3 region: CATSRPTGGGQPQHF. DNA for the CDR3: TGTGCCACCAGCAGACCTACAGGGGGCGGACAGCCCCAGCATTTT.

V gene TRBV18 combines with J gene TRBJ1-5, with 7 bases lining up with TRBD1. Looked up from germline, CDR1 is KGHSH and CDR2 is LQKENI. The length of the CDR3 is 16 residues. The trim removed 0 bases at V and 1 base at J, leaving 3 bases unmatched. The CDR3 DNA sequence: TGTGCCAGCTCACCACCCGGGACAGCGAGCAATCAGCCCCAGCATTTT. It yields the protein CASSPPGTASNQPQHF.

The rearrangement links TRBV15 to TRBJ2-2; 11 nucleotides align to TRBD1. Per the germline V gene, CDR1 is LNHNV and CDR2 is YYDKDF (reference sequence). This CDR3 region has 18 residues. The V gene end was trimmed by 0 bases and the J gene end by 4 bases; junction bases not matched to a gene: 7. The CDR3: CATSRDTRGQGGTGELFF. CDR3 DNA sequence: TGTGCCACCAGCAGAGATACGAGGGGACAGGGGGGCACCGGGGAGCTGTTTTTT.

The gene calls are TRBV10-3 and TRBJ1-5; TRBD1 matches at 10 bases. The J segment lost 8 bases and the V segment lost 2 bases, leaving 6 bases of the junction unmatched. Germline loops: CDR1 ENHRY, CDR2 SYGVKD. The CDR3 loop spans 15 amino acids. CDR3 sequence (DNA): TGTGCCATCAGTGAGCAGGGACAGGGGTATGAGCCCCAGCATTTT. As protein: CAISEQGQGYEPQHF.

The J gene is TRBJ2-7, the V gene TRBV4-2; D is ambiguous. This CDR3 is built from 15 residues. Trimming shortened V by 0 bases and J by 2 bases, and 11 bases separated the two germline ends. Looked up from germline, CDR1 is LGHNA and CDR2 is YNFKEQ. As DNA, the CDR3 is TGTGCCAGCAGCCAAGATCGGGTCGGTGCCTACGAGCAGTACTTC. Its translation is CASSQDRVGAYEQYF.

The CDR3: CASSSGLVGNGYTF. CDR3 DNA: TGTGCCAGCAGCTCCGGCCTTGTCGGGAATGGCTACACCTTC. The gene calls are TRBV11-2 and TRBJ1-2; D gene ambiguous. Trimming left V 4 bases short and J 6 bases short, with 15 bases between. The germline V gene encodes CDR1 SGHAT and CDR2 FQNNGV. The CDR3 has 14 amino acids.

The chain has TRBV5-4 and TRBJ1-2; 10 bases agree with TRBD1. The CDR3 is 15 residues long. Trimming removed 4 bases from V and 2 bases from J; junction bases left unmatched: 5. The germline gives CDR1 SGHNT, CDR2 YYREEE (reference sequence). The DNA of the CDR3 is TGTGCCAGCAGCCCGGGACAGGGGAAGAACTATGGCTACACCTTC. This codes for CASSPGQGKNYGYTF.

This chain joins TRBV5-4 and TRBJ2-7; 14 bases agree with TRBD2. From germline, CDR1 is SGHNT and CDR2 YYREEE (reference sequence). This CDR3 is built from 17 residues. Trimming cost V 4 bases and J 1 base; bases outside gene matches: 7. The CDR3 sequence: CASSPGLAGVLSYEQYF. CDR3 DNA sequence: TGTGCCAGCAGCCCGGGACTAGCGGGGGTACTATCCTACGAGCAGTACTTC.

V and J are TRBV5-1 and TRBJ1-1; 8 nucleotides match TRBD1. CDR1 SGHRS and CDR2 YFSETQ come from the germline V gene. The CDR3 consists of 12 residues. V dropped 7 bases and J dropped 1; count of bases not matched to a gene: 0. CDR3 loop: CASGTGNTEAFF. CDR3 sequence (DNA): TGCGCCAGCGGGACAGGGAACACTGAAGCTTTCTTT.

The rearrangement joins TRBV21-1 to TRBJ1-3. TRBV21-1 is reported as a pseudogene. This CDR3 region has 13 residues. The CDR3 bases are TGTGCCAGCATAGATAGCTCTGGAAACACCATATATTTT. It specifies CASIDSSGNTIYF.

The genes are TRBV28 and TRBJ1-2; D is possibly TRBD1 (5 bases). The CDR3 length is 15 residues. Germline V gene lookup returns CDR1 MDHEN and CDR2 SYDVKM. V was cut by 0 bases and J by 0 bases, with 8 bases left in between. CDR3 sequence (DNA): TGTGCCAGCAGTTTATGGGGGGGAACTAACTATGGCTACACCTTC. It yields the protein CASSLWGGTNYGYTF.

CDR3 nucleotides: TGTGCCAGCAGTCCCTCCCGGACTAGTTGGCAGTACTTC. Translating it yields CASSPSRTSWQYF. V is TRBV6-5 and J is TRBJ2-7; 7 nucleotides match TRBD2. This CDR3 has 13 residues. Germline V gene lookup returns CDR1 MNHEY and CDR2 SVGAGI. Trimming took 5 bases from V and 9 from J; bases not matched to a gene: 10.

This rearrangement joins TRBV30 to TRBJ2-3, with TRBD1 matching 7 bases. The CDR3 runs 14 residues. The germline CDR1 and CDR2 sequences are GTSNPN and SVGIG (reference sequence). Trimming took 4 bases from V and 0 from J; bases not matched to a gene: 4. CDR3 DNA sequence: TGTGCCTGGAAAGAAGGGGGCAGCACAGATACGCAGTATTTT. It yields the protein CAWKEGGSTDTQYF.

The V call is TRBV19, the J call TRBJ2-3; the D gene is possibly TRBD1 (5 bases). V dropped 5 bases and J dropped 6 bases, with 12 bases sitting between them. Germline V lookup: CDR1 LNHDA, CDR2 SQIVND (reference sequence). The CDR3 loop spans 13 amino acids. In nucleotides, the CDR3 is TGTGCCAGTAGTCCCAGGGATCGGGATACGCAGTATTTT. This encodes CASSPRDRDTQYF. Complete variable domain (other parts from reference TRBV19 and TRBJ2-3): DGGITQSPKYLFRKEGQNVTLSCEQNLNHDAMYWYRQDPGQGLRLIYYSQIVNDFQKGDIAEGYSVSREKKESFPLTVTSAQKNPTAFYLCASSPRDRDTQYFGPGTRLTVL.

This sequence joins TRBV10-2 and TRBJ2-1; 15 bases line up with TRBD2. Losses at the gene ends were 4 bases for V and 7 bases for J; bases not matched to a gene: 5. The CDR3 consists of 16 residues. Per germline, CDR1 WSHSY and CDR2 SAAADI. The CDR3 DNA is TGCGCCAGCAGTGCCGGACTAGCGGGAGGGCTGAATGAGCAGTTCTTC. Its translation is CASSAGLAGGLNEQFF.

This sequence joins TRBV4-3 and TRBJ1-3; TRBD1 matches at 9 bases. This CDR3 has 15 residues. Trimming removed 4 bases from V and 6 bases from J; junction bases left unmatched: 7. The germline gives CDR1 LGHNA, CDR2 YSLEER. The CDR3 nucleotides are TGCGCCAGCAGCCGGGACAGGGTGGTTTTAAACACCATATATTTT. The encoded protein is CASSRDRVVLNTIYF.

The V gene is TRBV4-1, the J gene TRBJ2-3, with 9 bases matching TRBD2. The ends lost 4 bases at V and 3 bases at J; junction bases unmatched: 5. This CDR3 region has 15 residues. From germline, CDR1 is MGHRA and CDR2 YSYEKL. CDR3 sequence (DNA): TGCGCCAGCAGCCGCAGACTAGCGGAAACAGATACGCAGTATTTT. Translated, it gives CASSRRLAETDTQYF.

The V and J genes are TRBV6-6 and TRBJ1-2, with D maybe TRBD1 (6 bases). This CDR3 has 14 residues. CDR1 MNHNY and CDR2 SVGAGI come from the germline V gene (reference sequence). The V and J ends lost 4 bases and 8 bases respectively, with 17 bases between them. The DNA for the CDR3 is TGTGCCAGCAGTTCCCCCGTGGGGGCGCGGGGCTACACCTTC. Its protein is CASSSPVGARGYTF.

The CDR3 spells CASSLPSGGADEQFF. In DNA, the CDR3 is TGTGCCAGCAGCTTACCTAGCGGGGGGGCCGATGAGCAGTTCTTC. This chain joins TRBV11-2 and TRBJ2-1; 12 bases align to TRBD2. J gave up 8 bases and V 2 bases, and 4 bases lay outside the gene matches. Germline V gene lookup returns CDR1 SGHAT and CDR2 FQNNGV. This CDR3 has 15 residues.

The V and J genes are TRBV19 and TRBJ1-4; D gene unclear. V shed 3 bases and J shed 5 bases, with 4 bases lying between them. CDR3 length equals 12 residues. Germline loops: CDR1 LNHDA, CDR2 SQIVND (reference sequence). CDR3 in amino acids: CASSIRNEKLFF. The DNA for the CDR3 is TGTGCCAGTAGTATCCGGAATGAAAAACTGTTTTTT.

This rearrangement joins TRBV30 to TRBJ1-2, with TRBD1 matching over 9 bases. After removal of 4 bases from V and 8 bases from J, the junction contained 8 bases not matched to a gene. The CDR3 totals 13 residues. Germline CDR1 is GTSNPN and CDR2 is SVGIG (reference sequence). The CDR3 spells CAWTPQGAGGYTF. CDR3 in DNA: TGTGCCTGGACCCCACAGGGGGCGGGGGGCTACACCTTC.

The genes are TRBV6-5 and TRBJ1-6, with TRBD1 matching 7 bases. Losses at the gene ends were 6 bases for V and 7 bases for J; bases not matched to a gene: 9. The CDR3 has 15 residues. Germline V gene sequence: CDR1 MNHEY, CDR2 SVGAGI. The CDR3 DNA follows: TGTGCCAGCAGAAAACAGGGGTGGGACAATTCACCCCTCCACTTT. Translating gives CASRKQGWDNSPLHF.

The chain has TRBV10-2 and TRBJ1-1; TRBD1 agrees at 7 bases. The trim removed 4 bases at V and 2 bases at J, leaving 4 bases unmatched. The CDR3 spans 14 residues. CDR1 WSHSY and CDR2 SAAADI come from the germline V gene. CDR3 coding DNA: TGCGCCAGCAGTGGGGGGACAGCTAACACTGAAGCTTTCTTT. Encoded protein: CASSGGTANTEAFF.

V gene TRBV5-5 combines with J gene TRBJ2-7; D possibly corresponds to TRBD1 (6 bases). The V gene's germline CDR1 is SGHKS and CDR2 YYEKEE (reference sequence). This CDR3 spans 13 amino acids. Deletions cut 3 bases from V and 6 bases from J, with 13 bases between. CDR3 sequence (DNA): TGTGCCAGCAGCTCAGGGGCGTTCGGCGAGCAGTACTTC. Protein product: CASSSGAFGEQYF.